This T cell receptor (beta chain) appears in the sequencing data of a study of blood T cell repertoires in COVID-19. Study background: Acute and convalescent COVID-19 samples came from the United States, Italy and Spain. The analysed material was cDNA or gDNA that came from T cells, B-cell-depleted T cells, or PBMCs.

Sequencing used immunoSEQ multiplex PCR; TCRdb keeps in-frame clones, though not all of them. The table includes more than 350,000 clones, 87% detected once. All enrollees were about 18 to 100 years old and from about 24 US areas. Sequencing was carried out using PBMCs or T cells enriched from blood (not recorded which). The receptor's source is a woman in her fifties or sixties who had recovered from COVID-19.

The DNA for the CDR3 is TGTGCCTGGAGGGGACATGTTAACACTGAAGCTTTCTTT. Its translation is CAWRGHVNTEAFF. The V gene is TRBV30, the J gene TRBJ1-1; perhaps TRBD1 as D (6 bases). Germline V gene lookup returns CDR1 GTSNPN and CDR2 SVGIG (reference sequence). Trimming left V 3 bases short and J 2 bases short, with 10 bases between. The CDR3 totals 13 residues. Full variable domain (rest looked up from reference TRBV30 and TRBJ1-1): SQTIHQWPATLVQPVGSPLSLECTVEGTSNPNLYWYRQAAGRGLQLLFYSVGIGQISSEVPQNLSASRPQDRQFILSSKKLLLSDSGFYLCAWRGHVNTEAFFGQGTRLTVV.